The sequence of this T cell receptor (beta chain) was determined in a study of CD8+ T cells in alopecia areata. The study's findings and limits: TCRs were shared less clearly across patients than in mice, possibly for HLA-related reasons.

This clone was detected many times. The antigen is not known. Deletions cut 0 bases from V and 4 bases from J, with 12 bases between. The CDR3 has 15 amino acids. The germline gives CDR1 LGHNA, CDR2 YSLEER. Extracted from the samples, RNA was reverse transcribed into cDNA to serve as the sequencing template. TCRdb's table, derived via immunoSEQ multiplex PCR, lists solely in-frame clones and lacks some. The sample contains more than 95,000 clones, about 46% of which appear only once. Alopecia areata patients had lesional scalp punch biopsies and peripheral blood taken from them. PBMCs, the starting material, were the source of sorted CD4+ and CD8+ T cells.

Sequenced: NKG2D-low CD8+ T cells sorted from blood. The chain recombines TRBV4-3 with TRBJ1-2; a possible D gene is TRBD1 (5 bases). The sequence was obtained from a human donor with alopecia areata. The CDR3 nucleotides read TGCGCCAGCAGCCAAGAAATCGGCGGGGCCTATGGCTACACCTTC. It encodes CASSQEIGGAYGYTF.